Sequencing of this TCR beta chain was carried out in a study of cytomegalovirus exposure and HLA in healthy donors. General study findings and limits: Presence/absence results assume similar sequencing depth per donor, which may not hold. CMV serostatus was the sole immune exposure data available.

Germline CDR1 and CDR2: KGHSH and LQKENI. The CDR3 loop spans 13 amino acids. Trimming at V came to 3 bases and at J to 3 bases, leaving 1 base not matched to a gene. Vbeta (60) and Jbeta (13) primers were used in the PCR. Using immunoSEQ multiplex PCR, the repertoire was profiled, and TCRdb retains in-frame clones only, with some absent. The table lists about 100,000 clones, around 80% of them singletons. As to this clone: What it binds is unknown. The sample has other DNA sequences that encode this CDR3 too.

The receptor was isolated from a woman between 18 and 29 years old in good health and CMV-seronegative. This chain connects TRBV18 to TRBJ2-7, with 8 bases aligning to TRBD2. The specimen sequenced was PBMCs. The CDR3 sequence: CASSPGTSYEQYF. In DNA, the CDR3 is TGTGCCAGCTCACCGGGGACTAGCTACGAGCAGTACTTC.